A selection of T cell receptor beta chains follows, all from one sample in a study of T cell responses to AZD1222 COVID-19 vaccine. TCRdb's table, derived via immunoSEQ multiplex PCR, lists solely in-frame clones and lacks some. The table shows under 150,000 clones, with 75% to 90% occurring only once. This specimen consisted of peripheral blood, obtained 28 days after the second AZD1222 dose. The source is an adult who received the AZD1222 COVID-19 vaccine. Both conserved end residues are part of each CDR3. A D gene is named only where the DNA matches it firmly. A row's size may be missing; if present it is once, few, many or a size class.

D	J	size	V	CDR3	DNA
TRBD2	TRBJ2-1	NA	TRBV11-2	CASSSPRGGREQFF	TGTGCCAGCAGCTCCCCGCGGGGCGGGAGAGAGCAGTTCTTC
NA	TRBJ2-2	NA	TRBV7-3	CASSRDTPGELFF	TGTGCCAGCAGCCGGGACACTCCCGGGGAGCTGTTTTTT
TRBD1	TRBJ1-4	NA	TRBV2	CASSERQGGELFF	TGTGCCAGCAGTGAGCGACAGGGGGGTGAACTGTTTTTT
TRBD2	TRBJ2-7	NA	TRBV7-2	CASSLVSLGRDRSYEQYF	TGTGCCAGCAGCTTAGTTTCCCTTGGGAGGGATAGGAGCTACGAGCAGTACTTC
NA	TRBJ1-3	NA	TRBV9	CASSVGLFVSSGNTIYF	TGTGCCAGCAGCGTTGGGCTTTTCGTAAGCTCTGGAAACACCATATATTTT
TRBD2	TRBJ2-1	few	TRBV19	CASSIGTSGRTNEQFF	TGTGCCAGTAGTATAGGGACTAGCGGGAGAACGAATGAGCAGTTCTTC
NA	TRBJ1-4	NA	TRBV6-5	CASSRMSGEKLFF	TGTGCCAGCAGTCGGATGTCGGGCGAAAAACTGTTTTTT
NA	TRBJ1-1	NA	TRBV5-1	CASSLDQGGNTEAFF	TGCGCCAGCAGCTTGGATCAGGGCGGGAACACTGAAGCTTTCTTT
TRBD2	TRBJ2-3	NA	TRBV28	CASSGRLAGEGTDTQYF	TGTGCCAGCAGTGGACGACTAGCGGGAGAGGGGACAGATACGCAGTATTTT
NA	TRBJ1-2	NA	TRBV6-2/TRBV6-3	CASSPSRGRNYGYTF	TGTGCCAGCAGCCCGTCACGGGGCCGTAACTATGGCTACACCTTC
NA	TRBJ2-2	NA	TRBV5-5	CASSVGGTHTGELFF	TGTGCCAGCAGCGTGGGAGGGACACACACCGGGGAGCTGTTTTTT
NA	TRBJ2-3	NA	TRBV18	CASSPRATDTQYF	TGTGCCAGCTCACCAAGGGCCACAGATACGCAGTATTTT
TRBD2	TRBJ2-3	NA	TRBV12-3/TRBV12-4	CASSLTGGTQYF	TGTGCCAGCAGTTTAACGGGGGGTACGCAGTATTTT
NA	TRBJ1-1	NA	TRBV11-1	CASSLLGGTEAFF	TGTGCCAGCAGCTTATTGGGTGGGACTGAAGCTTTCTTT
NA	TRBJ1-4	NA	TRBV9	CASSVGGKTNEKLFF	TGTGCCAGCAGCGTGGGGGGGAAAACTAATGAAAAACTGTTTTTT
NA	TRBJ1-3	few	TRBV9	CASSVEGGGNTIYF	TGTGCCAGCAGCGTAGAAGGGGGGGGAAACACCATATATTTT
NA	TRBJ1-1	once	TRBV19	CASRPLGATEAFF	TGTGCCAGTAGACCCTTGGGAGCTACTGAAGCTTTCTTT
NA	TRBJ1-5	NA	TRBV7-8	CASSLASTTGNQPQHF	TGTGCCAGCAGCTTAGCCTCGACAACTGGCAATCAGCCCCAGCATTTT
TRBD1	TRBJ1-5	NA	TRBV3-1/TRBV3-2	CASSLTGGSGPQHF	TGTGCCAGCAGCCTTACAGGGGGGTCAGGGCCCCAGCATTTT
TRBD2	TRBJ2-2	NA	TRBV5-1	CASSLGVAGGSTGELFF	TGCGCCAGCAGCTTGGGTGTAGCGGGAGGGAGCACCGGGGAGCTGTTTTTT
NA	TRBJ1-2	NA	TRBV5-1	CASSSDNLGYTF	TGCGCCAGCAGTTCAGACAATCTGGGCTACACCTTC
NA	TRBJ2-2	NA	TRBV5-1	CASSPQGSVTGELFF	TGCGCCAGCAGCCCCCAGGGTTCGGTCACCGGGGAGCTGTTTTTT
NA	TRBJ1-2	NA	TRBV7-2	CASSLVAGEGYGYTF	TGTGCCAGCAGCTTAGTTGCAGGGGAGGGTTATGGCTACACCTTC
TRBD2	TRBJ2-1	NA	TRBV10-3	CAISSSGSGKGEQFF	TGTGCCATCAGTTCTAGCGGGAGTGGAAAAGGTGAGCAGTTCTTC
NA	TRBJ2-3	few	TRBV14	CASSQDYREARDTQYF	TGTGCCAGCAGCCAAGATTATCGAGAGGCGAGAGATACGCAGTATTTT
NA	TRBJ1-5	NA	TRBV7-9	CASSFLPGQPQHF	TGTGCCAGCAGCTTCCTACCAGGTCAGCCCCAGCATTTT
NA	TRBJ1-2	NA	TRBV7-9	CASSPDSPGGYTF	TGTGCCAGCAGCCCCGACAGCCCCGGTGGCTACACCTTC
NA	TRBJ2-3	NA	TRBV6-1	CASSESGQGRGTQYF	TGTGCCAGCAGTGAAAGCGGGCAGGGCAGAGGTACGCAGTATTTT
NA	TRBJ2-3	NA	TRBV19	CASSPRLADTQYF	TGTGCCAGTAGTCCCCGGCTTGCAGATACGCAGTATTTT
TRBD2	TRBJ2-3	NA	TRBV9	CASSVGTTSTQYF	TGTGCCAGCAGCGTCGGGACTACGAGTACGCAGTATTTT
NA	TRBJ1-1	NA	TRBV6-6	CASSPPGVPKQAFF	TGTGCCAGCAGCCCCCCTGGGGTTCCGAAACAAGCTTTCTTT
NA	TRBJ1-1	NA	TRBV11-2	CASSPRGALGMNTEAFF	TGTGCCAGCAGCCCGAGGGGGGCCCTCGGGATGAACACTGAAGCTTTCTTT
NA	TRBJ1-5	NA	TRBV28	CASSLRQVTNQPQHF	TGTGCCAGCAGTTTAAGACAGGTGACCAATCAGCCCCAGCATTTT
NA	TRBJ1-1	once	TRBV3-1/TRBV3-2	CASSHRTEAFF	TGTGCCAGCAGCCACAGAACTGAAGCTTTCTTT
NA	TRBJ2-2	NA	TRBV29-1	CSVQEGNTGELFF	TGCAGCGTCCAAGAGGGGAACACCGGGGAGCTGTTTTTT
NA	TRBJ1-2	once	TRBV14	CASSQEGLDTYGYTF	TGTGCCAGCAGCCAAGAGGGACTTGACACGTATGGCTACACCTTC
NA	TRBJ1-6	NA	TRBV29-1	CSVEIGGSRSLHF	TGCAGCGTTGAGATCGGGGGGTCTCGGTCCCTCCACTTT
NA	TRBJ2-5	NA	TRBV5-1	CASSFSASRETQYF	TGCGCCAGCAGCTTCTCCGCTAGCCGAGAGACCCAGTACTTC
TRBD2	TRBJ2-5	few	TRBV4-1	CASSRWRVAGQETQYF	TGCGCCAGCAGCCGCTGGCGGGTAGCGGGGCAAGAGACCCAGTACTTC
NA	TRBJ1-6	NA	TRBV5-6	CASSLRGGQYNSPLHF	TGTGCCAGCAGCTTGAGGGGAGGCCAGTATAATTCACCCCTCCACTTT
NA	TRBJ1-1	NA	TRBV7-9	CASSFHNTEAFF	TGTGCCAGCAGCTTCCACAACACTGAAGCTTTCTTT
NA	TRBJ1-4	NA	TRBV5-1	CASSLYDRTSNEKLFF	TGCGCCAGCAGCCTCTACGACAGGACTTCTAATGAAAAACTGTTTTTT
TRBD1	TRBJ1-5	NA	TRBV19	CASSIDTGGANPRNQPQHF	TGTGCCAGTAGTATAGATACAGGGGGCGCAAACCCCCGCAATCAGCCCCAGCATTTT
TRBD2	TRBJ2-1	NA	TRBV7-7	CASSSGGTSGNNEQFF	TGTGCTAGCAGCTCTGGAGGGACTAGCGGGAACAATGAGCAGTTCTTC
NA	TRBJ1-6	NA	TRBV4-1	CASSQGEQHNSPLHF	TGCGCCAGCAGCCAAGGGGAACAGCATAATTCACCCCTCCACTTT
NA	TRBJ2-5	once	TRBV6-1	CASSEVPGYQETQYF	TGTGCCAGCAGTGAAGTCCCAGGGTACCAAGAGACCCAGTACTTC
TRBD1	TRBJ1-2	once	TRBV5-6	CASSWGQGALGYTF	TGTGCCAGCAGCTGGGGACAGGGGGCCCTTGGCTACACCTTC
TRBD1	TRBJ1-2	NA	TRBV6-5	CASNTGVAGYTF	TGTGCCAGCAATACAGGGGTTGCGGGCTACACCTTC
NA	TRBJ1-1	NA	TRBV10-1	CASSEGTAGNTEAFF	TGCGCCAGCAGTGAGGGGACGGCTGGGAACACTGAAGCTTTCTTT
TRBD2	TRBJ2-2	once	TRBV3-1/TRBV3-2	CASSQDSTSGSTGELFF	TGTGCCAGCAGCCAAGATTCGACTAGCGGGAGCACCGGGGAGCTGTTTTTT